Following are 18 T cell receptor beta chains from one sample sequenced in a study of T cells after yellow fever vaccination. MiXCR, applied by TCRdb to the 5' RACE reads, yields one record per CDR3 protein. The table records roughly 160,000 distinct CDR3 sequences, around 7% of them present only once. The sequences come from CD4+ T cells sorted from PBMCs, collected more than 4 days after the first yellow fever vaccination. The receptors were gathered from a man between 18 and 35 years old who received the YFV17D yellow fever vaccine.

Ten or more counts support this clonotype. This chain joins TRBV3-1 and TRBJ2-1; D tentatively reads TRBD1 or TRBD2 (5 bases each). Trimming shortened V by 4 bases and J by 7 bases, and 14 bases separated the two germline ends. Germline V gives CDR1 LGHDT, CDR2 YNNKEL (reference sequence). This CDR3 spans 14 amino acids. CDR3 bases: TGTGCCAGCAGCCCTCTAGGGGAGCGGAATGAGCAGTTCTTC. Amino acid sequence: CASSPLGERNEQFF.

The rearrangement joins TRBV12-3 or TRBV12-4 to TRBJ2-5; D may be TRBD1 (5 bases). V was cut by 5 bases and J by 2 bases, with 9 bases left in between. This CDR3 is 13 amino acids long. The CDR3 bases are TGTGCCAGCAGTGGACATTTTCAAGAGACCCAGTACTTC. Translating it yields CASSGHFQETQYF.

This clonotype was observed many times. The rearrangement uses TRBV29-1 and TRBJ1-3, with unresolved D. Germline lookup yields CDR1 SQVTM and CDR2 ANQGSEA. The CDR3 spans 14 residues. V shed 3 bases and J shed 0 bases, with 9 bases lying between them. For the CDR3, the DNA is TGCAGCGTTGAGCGCGGGGTCTCTGGAAACACCATATATTTT. Amino acids: CSVERGVSGNTIYF.

This CDR3 is CASTSGTGVTGELFF. The CDR3 DNA follows: TGTGCCAGCACCTCCGGGACAGGGGTTACCGGGGAGCTGTTTTTT. The genes are TRBV7-8 and TRBJ2-2, with 10 bases identical to TRBD1. CDR1 SGHVS and CDR2 FQNEAQ come from the germline V gene. The CDR3 consists of 15 residues. V trimming: 7 bases; J trimming: 5 bases; junction bases outside the gene matches: 7. Supplemented by reference TRBV7-8 and TRBJ2-2, the full variable domain reads GAGVSQSPRYKVAKRGQDVALRCDPISGHVSLFWYQQALGQGPEFLTYFQNEAQLDKSGLPSDRFFAERPEGSVSTLKIQRTQQEDSAVYLCASTSGTGVTGELFFGEGSRLTVL.

The chain carries TRBV18 and TRBJ1-1; no definite D call. Germline-derived CDR1 and CDR2 are KGHSH and LQKENI. The length of the CDR3 is 16 residues. The V gene lost 3 bases and the J gene lost 0 bases, with 14 bases spanning the gap. The CDR3, as DNA: TGTGCCAGCTCACCTTACACTGACGGCATGAACACTGAAGCTTTCTTT. Its protein is CASSPYTDGMNTEAFF.

This clonotype came up a few times. The chain recombines TRBV2 with TRBJ2-2; the D is unclear. Trimming cost V 7 bases and J 0 bases, with 6 bases left between them. CDR3 length: 13 amino acids. From germline, CDR1 is SNHLY and CDR2 FYNNEI. CDR3 in amino acids: CASNPTNTGELFF. In DNA, the CDR3 is TGTGCCAGCAACCCCACGAACACCGGGGAGCTGTTTTTT.

This clonotype was detected many times. V usage is TRBV29-1 and J usage is TRBJ2-7, with a possible D match to TRBD1 (5 bases). The germline V gene has CDR1 SQVTM and CDR2 ANQGSEA. CDR3 length: 12 residues. V lost 6 bases, J lost 3 bases, and 12 bases lay in between. The CDR3 region is CSVTETDYEQYF. The DNA of the CDR3 is TGCAGCGTCACTGAGACAGACTACGAGCAGTACTTC.

The chain employs TRBV20-1 and TRBJ1-4, with 7 nucleotides matching TRBD1. The CDR3 contains 16 residues. The germline gives CDR1 DFQATT, CDR2 SNEGSKA (reference sequence). With 6 bases clipped from V and 8 bases from J, the junction kept 18 bases outside the gene matches. This chain's CDR3 is CSARSEGTVSNEKLFF. In nucleotides, the CDR3 is TGCAGTGCGCGTTCAGAGGGGACAGTCTCAAACGAAAAACTGTTTTTT.

This clonotype was counted at least ten times. The chain has TRBV12-3 or TRBV12-4 and TRBJ2-1, with TRBD2 identical over 10 bases. The CDR3 loop spans 15 amino acids. Losses at the gene ends were 5 bases for V and 2 bases for J; bases not matched to a gene: 3. The CDR3 here is CASSRSGGAYNEQFF. The CDR3, as DNA: TGTGCCAGCAGTCGGAGCGGGGGGGCCTACAATGAGCAGTTCTTC.

This clonotype was seen repeatedly, ten times or more. The rearrangement links TRBV7-9 to TRBJ2-1; 9 nucleotides match TRBD2. CDR1 is SEHNR and CDR2 is FQNEAQ in the germline V gene (reference sequence). The CDR3 runs to 16 residues. V shed 2 bases, J shed 3 bases, and the junction held 5 bases outside the gene matches. The CDR3 here is CASSLWLAGFYNEQFF. CDR3 DNA: TGTGCCAGCAGCTTATGGCTAGCGGGGTTCTACAATGAGCAGTTCTTC.

This clonotype was detected ten times or more. The chain couples TRBV18 to TRBJ2-4, with 10 bases identical to TRBD2. This CDR3 is 17 amino acids long. Trimming removed 3 bases from V and 0 bases from J; junction bases left unmatched: 5. Germline loops: CDR1 KGHSH, CDR2 LQKENI. CDR3: CASSPTSGALAKNIQYF. As DNA, the CDR3 is TGTGCCAGCTCACCCACTAGCGGGGCTCTAGCCAAAAACATTCAGTACTTC. Combining the CDR3 with reference TRBV18 and TRBJ2-4 gives the whole variable domain NAGVMQNPRHLVRRRGQEARLRCSPMKGHSHVYWYRQLPEEGLKFMVYLQKENIIDESGMPKERFSAEFPKEGPSILRIQQVVRGDSAAYFCASSPTSGALAKNIQYFGAGTRLSVL.

The chain recombines TRBV15 with TRBJ1-5; D remains unclear. CDR3 length: 14 residues. Germline assignment: CDR1 LNHNV and CDR2 YYDKDF (reference sequence). Trimming took 3 bases from V and 6 from J, leaving 12 bases between them. CDR3 amino acids: CATSREWRGQPQHF. For the CDR3, the DNA is TGTGCCACCAGCAGGGAATGGCGTGGTCAGCCCCAGCATTTT.

Many counts were recorded for this clonotype. The chain uses TRBV7-2 and TRBJ2-5; TRBD2 matches at 12 bases. This CDR3 has 16 amino acids. V was clipped by 2 bases and J by 7 bases; unmatched bases: 8. Germline CDR1 reads SGHTA; CDR2 reads FQGNSA. CDR3 in amino acids: CASSLRTSGDLWTQYF. The CDR3 DNA sequence: TGTGCCAGCAGCTTAAGGACTAGCGGGGACCTTTGGACCCAGTACTTC.

V is TRBV7-2 and J is TRBJ1-6; TRBD1 matches 7 bases. The CDR3 is made up of 16 amino acids. The germline V gene has CDR1 SGHTA and CDR2 FQGNSA. The V and J ends lost 5 bases and 2 bases, in that order; junction bases with no gene match: 6. CDR3 protein: CASSLGGRTYNSPLHF. In nucleotides, the CDR3 is TGTGCCAGCAGCCTAGGGGGCAGGACCTATAATTCACCCCTCCACTTT.

This clonotype was seen at least ten times. This rearrangement joins TRBV28 to TRBJ2-5; no reliable D call. This CDR3 is 14 amino acids long. CDR1 MDHEN and CDR2 SYDVKM come from the germline V gene. Trimming took off 3 bases at V and 1 base at J, with 9 bases between the two ends. The CDR3 sequence is CASSLSQAQETQYF. For the CDR3, the DNA is TGTGCCAGCAGTTTGTCCCAGGCCCAAGAGACCCAGTACTTC.

The rearrangement joins TRBV20-1 to TRBJ2-3; D is perhaps TRBD1 (6 bases). Per the germline V gene, CDR1 is DFQATT and CDR2 is SNEGSKA (reference sequence). Deletions cut 8 bases from V and 2 bases from J, with 23 bases between. The CDR3 spans 16 residues. As DNA, the CDR3 is TGCAGTCCCAGGGGTACAATAGCGTCGGTCACAGATACGCAGTATTTT. Residues: CSPRGTIASVTDTQYF.

This clonotype was seen at least ten times. The chain couples TRBV7-3 to TRBJ2-1; D is unclear. The V and J ends lost 0 bases and 5 bases respectively, with 17 bases between them. Per germline, CDR1 SGHTA and CDR2 FQGTGA. The CDR3 has 17 residues. CDR3 DNA sequence: TGTGCCAGCAGCTTAACACATTTCCGGAACCAAAACAATGAGCAGTTCTTC. It yields the protein CASSLTHFRNQNNEQFF.

This clonotype was observed many times. The V and J genes are TRBV20-1 and TRBJ2-5; 7 bases are shared with TRBD1. Germline V gene sequence: CDR1 DFQATT, CDR2 SNEGSKA (reference sequence). The V and J ends lost 3 bases and 4 bases, in that order; junction bases with no gene match: 11. The CDR3 runs to 15 residues. CDR3 amino acids: CSASRPHRGLETQYF. In DNA form, the CDR3 reads TGCAGTGCTAGTCGGCCTCATAGGGGGCTAGAGACCCAGTACTTC.